What follows describes a single T cell receptor (beta chain). The antigen remains undetermined. Germline V lookup: CDR1 MDHEN, CDR2 SYDVKM. This CDR3 spans 11 amino acids. V dropped 5 bases and J dropped 8 bases, with 6 bases sitting between them. The sorted-subset replicate PCRs were given around 200 ng DNA, which is some 29,000 T cell genomes. Measured with immunoSEQ multiplex PCR; TCRdb has only the in-frame clones, and not every one. The sample yields over 2 million clones, 85% to 95% seen once. This record belongs to a study of shared clonotypes between healthy human individuals. Overall study context: Three CD4 naive, three CD4 memory, two CD8 naive and one CD8 memory plate were used per donor.

General study findings and limits: Limitation of the genetic and exposure-history diversity represented came from the few donors. Clonotypes not shared had lower generation probabilities than those common to all four donors.

The sequencing sample was made of naive CD4+ T cells from PBMCs. As to subset: CD45RA+ positively selected. This clonotype was sampled from a man between 18 and 29 years old in good health. Some clones in this sample may be carry-over from other donors' samples. The rearrangement uses TRBV28 and TRBJ1-4; D gene unclear. The chain's CDR3 is CASSVEEKLFF. As DNA, the CDR3 is TGTGCCAGCAGTGTCGAGGAAAAACTGTTTTTT.